The entry below describes one T cell receptor beta chain. This CDR3 region has 15 residues. The V and J ends lost 4 bases and 5 bases, in that order; junction bases with no gene match: 7. Germline V gene data show CDR1 as SGHNT and CDR2 as YYREEE (reference sequence). These data come from a study of blood T cell repertoires in COVID-19. Study in general: Whether acute or convalescent, the COVID-19 samples came from the United States, Italy and Spain. PBMCs, B-cell-depleted T cells, or T cells were the source of the cDNA or gDNA that made up the material.

Original processing methods: Reference gene primer amplification gave estimated nucleated cell counts. Produced via immunoSEQ multiplex PCR; TCRdb's table is partial and in-frame only. From that table come the V and J calls and clone size; the DNA was used to work out D and trimming. This table has around 300,000 clones, roughly 90% appearing once. Sequenced sample: peripheral blood. The receptor was derived from a woman aged 45-65 years with active or convalescent COVID-19. V gene TRBV5-4 combines with J gene TRBJ2-2; 8 bases match TRBD1. The CDR3, as DNA: TGTGCCAGCAGCCCGTCAGGGGGCCAAACCGGGGAGCTGTTTTTT. The encoded protein is CASSPSGGQTGELFF.